Reported below is one TCR beta chain. TCRdb keeps only in-frame clones here, not all; method: immunoSEQ multiplex PCR. Of about 350,000 clones listed, around 92% are singletons. Germline assignment: CDR1 SQVTM and CDR2 ANQGSEA. Trimming left V 2 bases short and J 0 bases short, with 1 base between. The CDR3 has 12 residues. These data originate in a study of Ad26.COV2.S vaccination and SARS-CoV-2 variants. The V and J genes are TRBV29-1 and TRBJ2-2; D is uncertain. Sequencing used peripheral blood, obtained after recovery from COVID-19. This receptor was taken from a human donor who had recovered from COVID-19. The CDR3 DNA follows: TGCAGCGTTGAAACGAACACCGGGGAGCTGTTTTTT. This gives the protein CSVETNTGELFF.